This TCR beta chain derives from a study of cytomegalovirus exposure and HLA in healthy donors. General study results and limits: A classifier reportedly called cytomegalovirus status with high sensitivity and specificity.

As concerns this clone: Its target is unknown.

TCRdb's table, derived via immunoSEQ multiplex PCR, lists solely in-frame clones and lacks some. The sample records about 50,000 clones, 85% to 95% being singletons. Germline CDR1 is PRHDT and CDR2 is FYEKMQ (reference sequence). V was pared by 9 bases and J by 0 bases, with 3 bases of the junction left unmatched. CDR3 length equals 13 residues. The receptor's source is a man between 18 and 29 years old in good health and CMV-seronegative. The sequencing input was PBMCs. The chain links TRBV13 to TRBJ2-7; 9 bases map to TRBD2. CDR3 sequence (DNA): TGTGCCAGTAAGACTAGCGGCTCCTACGAGCAGTACTTC. Encoded protein: CASKTSGSYEQYF.